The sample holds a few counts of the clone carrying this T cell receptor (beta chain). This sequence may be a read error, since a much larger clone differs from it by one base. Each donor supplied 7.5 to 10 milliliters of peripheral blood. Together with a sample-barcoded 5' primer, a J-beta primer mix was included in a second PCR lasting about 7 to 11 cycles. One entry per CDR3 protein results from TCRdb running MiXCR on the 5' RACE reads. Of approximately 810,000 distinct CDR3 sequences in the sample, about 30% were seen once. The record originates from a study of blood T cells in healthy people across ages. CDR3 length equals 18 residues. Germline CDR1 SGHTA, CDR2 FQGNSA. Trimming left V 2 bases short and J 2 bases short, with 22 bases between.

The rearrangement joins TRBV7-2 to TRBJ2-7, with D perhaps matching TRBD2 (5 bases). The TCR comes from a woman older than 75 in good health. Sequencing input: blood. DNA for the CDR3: TGTGCCAGCAGCTTAAAAGAGGGTGGGTATGTGCGGCCCTACGAGCAGTACTTC. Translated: CASSLKEGGYVRPYEQYF.